This is a list of T cell receptor beta chains from one sample in a study of follicular helper T cells after annual influenza vaccination. Using immunoSEQ multiplex PCR, the repertoire was profiled, and TCRdb retains in-frame clones only, with some absent. The repertoire holds 10,000 or so clones, with over 75% as singletons. The starting material was CXCR5- memory CD4+ T cells sorted from blood, obtained 6 weeks after influenza vaccination. The receptors were sampled from an adult who received the influenza vaccine. Each CDR3 is given with its conserved first and last residue. The order of the fields is D gene, clone size, V gene, J gene, CDR3 protein, CDR3 DNA. The D gene is left open where the match is weak. Size values are once, few and many counts, or a class for expanded clones, and some rows have none.

.	.	TRBV2	TRBJ1-6	CASSEVQGTSPLHF	TGTGCCAGCAGTGAAGTTCAGGGTACTTCACCCCTCCACTTT
.	few	TRBV2	TRBJ1-1	CASGQFGTEAFF	TGTGCCAGCGGACAGTTCGGGACTGAAGCTTTCTTT
.	.	TRBV6-5	TRBJ1-1	CASSPPGGVGTEAFF	TGTGCCAGCAGTCCTCCGGGGGGGGTCGGGACTGAAGCTTTCTTT
.	.	TRBV4-3	TRBJ1-4	CASSQDGGGTNEKLFF	TGCGCCAGCAGCCAAGATGGGGGGGGAACTAATGAAAAACTGTTTTTT
.	.	TRBV18	TRBJ1-1	CASESTGFPHMNTEAFF	TGTGCCAGCGAGTCGACAGGATTTCCCCACATGAACACTGAAGCTTTCTTT
TRBD1	.	TRBV19	TRBJ1-5	CASSTRRTGTINQPQHF	TGTGCCAGTAGTACTCGACGGACAGGGACCATAAATCAGCCCCAGCATTTT
.	.	TRBV10-3	TRBJ1-3	CAISERPSSGNTIYF	TGTGCCATCAGTGAACGGCCGAGCTCTGGAAACACCATATATTTT
TRBD2	.	TRBV9	TRBJ2-3	CASSVFSSGVQDTQYF	TGTGCCAGCAGCGTATTCTCCAGCGGGGTACAAGATACGCAGTATTTT
.	.	TRBV7-2	TRBJ1-2	CASSSREGNYGYTF	TGTGCCAGCAGCTCCCGGGAGGGTAACTATGGCTACACCTTC
.	once	TRBV6-1	TRBJ1-1	CATDRANTEAFF	TGTGCCACGGACAGAGCGAACACTGAAGCTTTCTTT
.	.	TRBV19	TRBJ2-1	CASRVGGAPSYNEQFF	TGTGCCAGTAGGGTTGGAGGAGCTCCCTCCTACAATGAGCAGTTCTTC
.	.	TRBV6-1	TRBJ2-3	CASSELWHRTDTQYF	TGTGCCAGCAGTGAGCTGTGGCACCGGACAGATACGCAGTATTTT
TRBD2	.	TRBV11-1	TRBJ2-1	CASSPGLAGGRDEQFF	TGTGCCAGCAGCCCTGGACTAGCGGGGGGGCGAGATGAGCAGTTCTTC
TRBD2	.	TRBV6-1	TRBJ2-5	CASSPTSGGGATQYF	TGTGCCAGCAGTCCTACTAGCGGGGGCGGTGCGACCCAGTACTTC
TRBD2	.	TRBV2	TRBJ2-2	CASSGASGGLNGELFF	TGTGCCAGCAGTGGGGCTAGCGGGGGGCTAAACGGGGAGCTGTTTTTT
TRBD1	few	TRBV11-3	TRBJ2-7	CASRNRGTDEQYF	TGTGCCAGCAGAAACAGGGGTACGGACGAGCAGTACTTC
.	.	TRBV6-5	TRBJ1-6	CASGEVGSNSPLHF	TGTGCCAGCGGGGAAGTGGGCAGTAATTCACCCCTCCACTTT
.	.	TRBV6-5	TRBJ1-1	CASSSSGDARREAFF	TGTGCCAGCAGCTCCTCGGGAGACGCCCGGCGTGAAGCTTTCTTT
.	once	TRBV29-1	TRBJ2-7	CSVGVDTTYEQYF	TGCAGCGTTGGTGTGGACACAACCTACGAGCAGTACTTC